The source of this TCR beta chain is a study of T cells after posttransplantation cyclophosphamide. Study findings and constraints: Skin or GI-infiltrating T cells shared few TRB sequences with blood. Later blood repertoires were often dominated by clones from the donor CD8+ memory compartment. TRB clonality was highly associated with recipient CMV seropositivity and reactivation.

As for this clone: What it binds is unknown.

CDR3 size: 15 residues. Germline trimming cut 6 bases from V and 5 bases from J; bases unmatched to any gene: 9. CDR1 MNHEY and CDR2 SVGAGI come from the germline V gene. Data came from immunoSEQ multiplex PCR; TCRdb stores just in-frame clones and leaves some out. The data show roughly 25,000 clones, 86% seen once. The source of this sequence is a woman aged 55-69 years with a blood cancer, CMV-positive, and with a related stem cell donor. V is TRBV6-5 and J is TRBJ2-1; 8 positions match TRBD1. Specimen: PBMCs. CDR3 sequence (DNA): TGTGCCAGCAGATCGCAGGGGGCGCTTCACAATGAGCAGTTCTTC. Protein sequence: CASRSQGALHNEQFF.